This T cell receptor (beta chain) emerged from a study of blood T cell repertoires in COVID-19. Looking at the study overall: Recovery meant two consecutive negative NP/OP PCR tests, professional clearance, or resolved symptoms. Samples came from the United States, Italy and Spain, spanning acute and convalescent COVID-19.

Looked up from germline, CDR1 is KGHSH and CDR2 is LQKENI. V gave up 0 bases and J gave up 1 base, with 13 bases separating them. CDR3 length: 16 amino acids. The method was immunoSEQ multiplex PCR; TCRdb's version includes in-frame clones alone and lacks a portion of them. The sample shows a few hundred thousand clones, about 90% of them seen only once. The sample consisted of PBMCs or T cells enriched from blood (not recorded which). This sequence was found in a man aged 40-49 years in a cohort exposed to, infected with or recovered from COVID-19 (not recorded which). The rearrangement uses TRBV18 and TRBJ2-7, with D perhaps matching TRBD1 (6 bases). As DNA, the CDR3 is TGTGCCAGCTCACCACCGGGAACAGGGTCTTCCTACGAGCAGTACTTC. Translation gives CASSPPGTGSSYEQYF.